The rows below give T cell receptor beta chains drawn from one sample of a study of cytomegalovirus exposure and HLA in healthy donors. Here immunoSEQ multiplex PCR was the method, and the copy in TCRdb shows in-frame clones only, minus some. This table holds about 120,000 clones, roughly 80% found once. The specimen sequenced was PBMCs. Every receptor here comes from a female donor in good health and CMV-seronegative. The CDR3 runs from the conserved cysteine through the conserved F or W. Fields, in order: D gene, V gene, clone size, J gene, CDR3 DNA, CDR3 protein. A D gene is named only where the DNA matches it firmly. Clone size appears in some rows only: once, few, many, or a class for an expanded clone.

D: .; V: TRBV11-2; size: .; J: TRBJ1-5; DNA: TGTGCCAGCAGCTCCGGGACAAGGGTGGGGAGCAATCAGCCCCAGCATTTT; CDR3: CASSSGTRVGSNQPQHF
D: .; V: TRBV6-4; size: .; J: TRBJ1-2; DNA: TGTGCCAGCAGTGACTCAGGACAGATCTACACCTTC; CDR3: CASSDSGQIYTF
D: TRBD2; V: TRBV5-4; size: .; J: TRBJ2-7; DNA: TGTGCCAGCAGCTCTGCGGGGGGGCAGTACGAGCAGTACTTC; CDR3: CASSSAGGQYEQYF
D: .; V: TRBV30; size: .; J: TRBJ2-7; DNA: TGTGCCTGGAGCTCGGGGGCCTACGAGCAGTACTTC; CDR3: CAWSSGAYEQYF
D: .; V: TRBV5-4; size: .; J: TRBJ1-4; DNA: TGTGCCAGCAGCTTGGGAGGATTTAATGAAAAACTGTTTTTT; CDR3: CASSLGGFNEKLFF
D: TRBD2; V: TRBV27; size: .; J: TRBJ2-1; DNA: TGTGCCAGCAGCGACGGCGGGGGTACTTTCAATGAGCAGTTCTTC; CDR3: CASSDGGGTFNEQFF
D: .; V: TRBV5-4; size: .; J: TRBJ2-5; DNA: TGTGCCAGCAGAAACCCCGGAGAGACCCAGTACTTC; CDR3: CASRNPGETQYF
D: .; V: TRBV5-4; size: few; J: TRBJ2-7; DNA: TGTGCCAGCAGCTTGGGCCCCGACGGAGCCTACGAGCAGTACTTC; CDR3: CASSLGPDGAYEQYF
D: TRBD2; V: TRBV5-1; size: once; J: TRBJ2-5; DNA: TGCGCCAGCAGCTTGCAGTCTAGCGGGGGGAGTTGGGAGACCCAGTACTTC; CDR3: CASSLQSSGGSWETQYF
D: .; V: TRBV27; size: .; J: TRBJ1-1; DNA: TGTGCCAGCAGTTCCTACAGGGAAAAGAACACTGAAGCTTTCTTT; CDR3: CASSSYREKNTEAFF
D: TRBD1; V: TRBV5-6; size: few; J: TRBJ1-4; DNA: TGTGCCAGCAGTAATCACCTGGACAGGGGGAATGAAAAACTGTTTTTT; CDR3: CASSNHLDRGNEKLFF